Sequencing of this T cell receptor beta chain was carried out in a study of vaccination and CD4 T cells after COVID-19. Study background: The convalescents, six males and four females, included two who were Hispanic.

The germline V gene has CDR1 DFQATT and CDR2 SNEGSKA (reference sequence). V trimming: 3 bases; J trimming: 7 bases; junction bases outside the gene matches: 5. This CDR3 contains 14 residues. As for this clonotype: Antigen specificity is unknown.

Cultured CD4+ T cell DNA underwent sequencing with the Oncomine TCR Beta short-read assay. Investigators obtained genomic DNA by extraction from cultured CD4+ T cells. TCRdb passed the PCR reads through MiXCR, listing each CDR3 protein once. The repertoire has thousands of distinct CDR3 sequences, around 39% of them found once; the top ten carry about 20%. Treatment here: approximately nine-day PBMC culture with coronavirus spike peptide pools or control peptides (ViraFEST assay). Investigators obtained the unexposed donor's CD4+ T cells before the COVID-19 pandemic (2011-2018). The rearrangement uses TRBV20-1 and TRBJ1-5, with 11 bases lining up with TRBD1. This TCR was recovered from a human donor in good health. The sample consisted of CD4+ T cells from blood, cultured in vitro. CDR3: CSASGQGAGQPQHF. In DNA, the CDR3 is TGCAGTGCTAGTGGACAGGGGGCTGGGCAGCCCCAGCATTTT.